Listed below are T cell receptor beta chains from one sample, sequenced in a study of shared clonotypes between healthy human individuals. Libraries were prepared by immunoSEQ multiplex PCR; TCRdb keeps only in-frame clonotypes and omits some of them. Among 2.3 million or so clones listed, approximately 95% were seen once. The sequencing sample was made of naive CD4+ T cells from PBMCs. The receptors here all came from a man aged 18 to 35 in good health. Some clones in this sample may be carry-over from other donors' samples. Both conserved end residues are part of each CDR3. The order of the fields is D gene, J gene, clone size, V gene, CDR3 protein, CDR3 DNA. D genes are given only for firm matches. The size of a clone is reported for some rows only, either as once, few or many, or as a class for expanded clones.

d_call: TRBD2
j_call: TRBJ2-7
clone_size: .
v_call: TRBV18
cdr3_aa: CASSPPGLAGGHEQYF
cdr3_nt: TGTGCCAGCTCACCACCAGGACTAGCGGGAGGACACGAGCAGTACTTC

d_call: .
j_call: TRBJ1-3
clone_size: .
v_call: TRBV6-1
cdr3_aa: CASSEAGGNTIYF
cdr3_nt: TGTGCCAGCAGTGAAGCGGGGGGAAACACCATATATTTT

d_call: .
j_call: TRBJ2-7
clone_size: .
v_call: TRBV5-1
cdr3_aa: CASNDFPYSYEQYF
cdr3_nt: TGCGCCAGCAACGACTTCCCGTACTCCTACGAGCAGTACTTC

d_call: .
j_call: TRBJ2-7
clone_size: .
v_call: TRBV11-2
cdr3_aa: CASSLGEARGSYEQYF
cdr3_nt: TGTGCCAGCAGCTTAGGTGAAGCGCGGGGCTCCTACGAGCAGTACTTC

d_call: TRBD2
j_call: TRBJ2-1
clone_size: .
v_call: TRBV18
cdr3_aa: CASSHGTSGSNEQFF
cdr3_nt: TGTGCCAGCTCACACGGGACTAGCGGGAGCAATGAGCAGTTCTTC

d_call: TRBD2
j_call: TRBJ2-3
clone_size: .
v_call: TRBV11-3
cdr3_aa: CASSFSGGSGTDTQYF
cdr3_nt: TGTGCCAGCAGCTTCTCTGGCGGGAGTGGCACAGATACGCAGTATTTT

d_call: .
j_call: TRBJ2-7
clone_size: .
v_call: TRBV19
cdr3_aa: CASSTRDENEQYF
cdr3_nt: TGTGCCAGTAGTACGCGGGACGAAAACGAGCAGTACTTC

d_call: .
j_call: TRBJ2-1
clone_size: .
v_call: TRBV27
cdr3_aa: CASRALSYNEQFF
cdr3_nt: TGTGCCAGCAGGGCGCTATCCTACAATGAGCAGTTCTTC

d_call: .
j_call: TRBJ2-2
clone_size: .
v_call: TRBV5-5
cdr3_aa: CASSPGVSTGELFF
cdr3_nt: TGTGCCAGCAGCCCGGGCGTGTCCACCGGGGAGCTGTTTTTT

d_call: TRBD1
j_call: TRBJ2-7
clone_size: .
v_call: TRBV5-4
cdr3_aa: CASSRAGTGTYEQYF
cdr3_nt: TGTGCCAGCAGCCGCGCCGGGACAGGGACCTACGAGCAGTACTTC

d_call: .
j_call: TRBJ1-1
clone_size: .
v_call: TRBV28
cdr3_aa: CASSSPGQNTEAFF
cdr3_nt: TGTGCCAGCAGTTCACCGGGACAGAACACTGAAGCTTTCTTT

d_call: .
j_call: TRBJ2-6
clone_size: .
v_call: TRBV18
cdr3_aa: CASYGQFGGANVLTF
cdr3_nt: TGTGCCAGCTACGGACAGTTCGGTGGGGCCAACGTCCTGACTTTC

d_call: .
j_call: TRBJ2-2
clone_size: .
v_call: TRBV5-6
cdr3_aa: CASSLGVYGDTGELFF
cdr3_nt: TGTGCCAGCAGCTTGGGCGTTTATGGGGACACCGGGGAGCTGTTTTTT

d_call: .
j_call: TRBJ2-7
clone_size: .
v_call: TRBV6-5
cdr3_aa: CASSYSWSPSYEQYF
cdr3_nt: TGTGCCAGCAGTTACTCGTGGAGCCCCTCCTACGAGCAGTACTTC

d_call: .
j_call: TRBJ2-1
clone_size: .
v_call: TRBV20-1
cdr3_aa: CSARASTEQFF
cdr3_nt: TGCAGTGCTCGAGCTAGTACCGAGCAGTTCTTC

d_call: .
j_call: TRBJ2-1
clone_size: .
v_call: TRBV28
cdr3_aa: CASSLIQGQGYNEQFF
cdr3_nt: TGTGCCAGCAGTTTGATACAGGGTCAGGGCTACAATGAGCAGTTCTTC

d_call: .
j_call: TRBJ2-1
clone_size: .
v_call: TRBV27
cdr3_aa: CASSFGPGYSRRGEQFF
cdr3_nt: TGTGCCAGCAGTTTTGGGCCGGGGTACTCGCGCCGTGGTGAGCAGTTCTTC

d_call: TRBD1
j_call: TRBJ2-1
clone_size: .
v_call: TRBV10-1
cdr3_aa: CASSRQGTGEQFF
cdr3_nt: TGCGCCAGCAGCAGACAGGGCACAGGCGAGCAGTTCTTC

d_call: TRBD2
j_call: TRBJ2-7
clone_size: .
v_call: TRBV6-1
cdr3_aa: CASSWTSGGYEQYF
cdr3_nt: TGTGCCAGCAGCTGGACTAGCGGGGGGTACGAGCAGTACTTC

d_call: TRBD1
j_call: TRBJ1-4
clone_size: .
v_call: TRBV7-9
cdr3_aa: CASSLLGQENEKLFF
cdr3_nt: TGTGCCAGCAGCTTACTAGGACAGGAAAATGAAAAACTGTTTTTT

d_call: .
j_call: TRBJ1-3
clone_size: few
v_call: TRBV30
cdr3_aa: CAWSDRTPGNTIYF
cdr3_nt: TGTGCCTGGAGCGACAGGACTCCTGGAAACACCATATATTTT

d_call: .
j_call: TRBJ2-3
clone_size: .
v_call: TRBV5-1
cdr3_aa: CASSLLGPDTQYF
cdr3_nt: TGCGCCAGCAGCTTGTTGGGACCAGATACGCAGTATTTT

d_call: .
j_call: TRBJ1-2
clone_size: few
v_call: TRBV2
cdr3_aa: CASSVLWGYTF
cdr3_nt: TGTGCCAGCAGTGTATTATGGGGCTACACCTTC

d_call: .
j_call: TRBJ1-1
clone_size: .
v_call: TRBV5-1
cdr3_aa: CASTPAGGVAEAFF
cdr3_nt: TGCGCCAGCACCCCGGCGGGGGGGGTCGCCGAAGCTTTCTTT

d_call: TRBD1
j_call: TRBJ1-1
clone_size: .
v_call: TRBV5-1
cdr3_aa: CASSPRQGGTEAFF
cdr3_nt: TGCGCCAGCAGCCCCCGACAGGGAGGGACTGAAGCTTTCTTT

d_call: .
j_call: TRBJ2-1
clone_size: .
v_call: TRBV21-1
cdr3_aa: CASSKKRWTSGRANSNEQFF
cdr3_nt: TGTGCCAGCAGCAAGAAGCGGTGGACTAGCGGGAGGGCCAATTCCAATGAGCAGTTCTTC

d_call: .
j_call: TRBJ2-1
clone_size: .
v_call: TRBV7-3
cdr3_aa: CASSPGSYNEQFF
cdr3_nt: TGTGCCAGCAGCCCCGGCTCTTACAATGAGCAGTTCTTC

d_call: TRBD2
j_call: TRBJ2-7
clone_size: .
v_call: TRBV25-1
cdr3_aa: CASSDSGGSVGYEQYF
cdr3_nt: TGTGCCAGCAGTGATTCCGGGGGGTCGGTCGGCTACGAGCAGTACTTC

d_call: TRBD2
j_call: TRBJ2-2
clone_size: .
v_call: TRBV4-2
cdr3_aa: CASSQGLAGASNTGELFF
cdr3_nt: TGTGCCAGCAGCCAGGGACTAGCGGGAGCTTCGAACACCGGGGAGCTGTTTTTT

d_call: .
j_call: TRBJ1-2
clone_size: .
v_call: TRBV2
cdr3_aa: CASSERWTSRGYTF
cdr3_nt: TGTGCCAGCAGTGAACGCTGGACAAGCCGTGGCTACACCTTC

d_call: .
j_call: TRBJ2-3
clone_size: .
v_call: TRBV28
cdr3_aa: CASSRGGGTDTQYF
cdr3_nt: TGTGCCAGCAGTCGGGGAGGCGGCACAGATACGCAGTATTTT

d_call: TRBD1
j_call: TRBJ1-2
clone_size: .
v_call: TRBV4-2
cdr3_aa: CASSQEGQGNYGYTF
cdr3_nt: TGTGCCAGCAGCCAGGAGGGACAGGGAAACTATGGCTACACCTTC

d_call: TRBD1
j_call: TRBJ1-2
clone_size: .
v_call: TRBV28
cdr3_aa: CASSFGDRGFNYGYTF
cdr3_nt: TGTGCCAGCAGTTTCGGAGACAGGGGATTTAACTATGGCTACACCTTC

d_call: .
j_call: TRBJ1-3
clone_size: .
v_call: TRBV28
cdr3_aa: CASSSPQVFRVSGNTIYF
cdr3_nt: TGTGCCAGCAGTTCCCCCCAGGTATTCAGGGTCTCTGGAAACACCATATATTTT

d_call: .
j_call: TRBJ1-5
clone_size: few
v_call: TRBV5-1
cdr3_aa: CASSLEGNSNQPQHF
cdr3_nt: TGCGCCAGCAGCTTGGAAGGGAATAGCAATCAGCCCCAGCATTTT

d_call: .
j_call: TRBJ2-7
clone_size: .
v_call: TRBV5-1
cdr3_aa: CASSLGLTPAYEQYF
cdr3_nt: TGCGCCAGCAGCTTGGGCTTGACGCCCGCCTACGAGCAGTACTTC

d_call: .
j_call: TRBJ2-1
clone_size: once
v_call: TRBV6-5
cdr3_aa: CASSYSGIGYNEQFF
cdr3_nt: TGTGCCAGCAGTTATTCCGGGATCGGGTACAATGAGCAGTTCTTC

d_call: TRBD1
j_call: TRBJ1-3
clone_size: .
v_call: TRBV30
cdr3_aa: CAWSTDRAPGNTIYF
cdr3_nt: TGTGCCTGGAGTACAGACAGGGCTCCTGGAAACACCATATATTTT

d_call: .
j_call: TRBJ1-5
clone_size: .
v_call: TRBV5-1
cdr3_aa: CASSLDDSFNQPQHF
cdr3_nt: TGCGCCAGCAGCTTGGACGACAGCTTCAATCAGCCCCAGCATTTT

d_call: TRBD1
j_call: TRBJ2-2
clone_size: .
v_call: TRBV11-2
cdr3_aa: CASSLYRGNTGELFF
cdr3_nt: TGTGCCAGCAGCTTGTACAGGGGTAACACCGGGGAGCTGTTTTTT

d_call: .
j_call: TRBJ1-2
clone_size: .
v_call: TRBV6-6
cdr3_aa: CASSLSKVEGYTF
cdr3_nt: TGTGCCAGCAGTCTAAGTAAGGTGGAGGGCTACACCTTC

d_call: TRBD1
j_call: TRBJ2-1
clone_size: .
v_call: TRBV7-3
cdr3_aa: CASSNDRGEQFF
cdr3_nt: TGTGCCAGCAGTAACGACAGGGGCGAGCAGTTCTTC